Detailed here is one T cell receptor beta chain. Its target is unknown. An end of the junction does not agree with germline; a read error may underlie this. MiXCR was run by TCRdb on the multiplex PCR reads, yielding one entry per CDR3 protein. The repertoire includes 45,000 to 65,000 distinct CDR3 sequences, approximately 45% of them detected once, and about 10% sits in the top ten. This sample was included in a study of breast tumors, draining lymph nodes, adjacent tissues. Study-level findings and limits: Compared with lymph nodes, tumors were less diverse; compared with nontumor tissue, more. Tumor and nontumor repertoires were significantly more similar in luminal-like than in basal-like breast cancer. Data only fit, rather than demonstrated, lymph node origin of most tumor T cells.

Germline lookup yields CDR1 SGHTA and CDR2 FQGNSA. There are 14 residues in the CDR3. The sequenced sample consisted of breast tumor tissue. The sequence was collected from a female donor with breast cancer. Some clones in this sample may be carry-over from other donors' samples. This chain joins TRBV7-2 and TRBJ2-1; TRBD1 matches at 7 bases. The DNA end favors TRBJ2-7, so the J call may be wrong. DNA for the CDR3: TGCACCAGCAGCTTCCGGGACAGACAGTACGAGCAGTACTTC. Its protein product is CTSSFRDRQYEQYF.